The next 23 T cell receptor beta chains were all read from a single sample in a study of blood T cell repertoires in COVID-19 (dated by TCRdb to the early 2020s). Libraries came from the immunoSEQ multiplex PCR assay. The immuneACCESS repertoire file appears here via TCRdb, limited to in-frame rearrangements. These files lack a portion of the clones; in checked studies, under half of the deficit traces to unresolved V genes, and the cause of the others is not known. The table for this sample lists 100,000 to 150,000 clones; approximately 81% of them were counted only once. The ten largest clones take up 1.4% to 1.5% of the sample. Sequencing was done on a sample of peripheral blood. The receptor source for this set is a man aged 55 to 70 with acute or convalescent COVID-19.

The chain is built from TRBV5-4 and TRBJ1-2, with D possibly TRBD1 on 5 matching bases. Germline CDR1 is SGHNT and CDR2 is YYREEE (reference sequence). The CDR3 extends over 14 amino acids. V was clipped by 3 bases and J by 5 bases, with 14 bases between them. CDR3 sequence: CASSSGGRGYGYTF. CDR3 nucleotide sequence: TGTGCCAGCAGCTCAGGCGGGCGGGGGTATGGCTACACCTTC.

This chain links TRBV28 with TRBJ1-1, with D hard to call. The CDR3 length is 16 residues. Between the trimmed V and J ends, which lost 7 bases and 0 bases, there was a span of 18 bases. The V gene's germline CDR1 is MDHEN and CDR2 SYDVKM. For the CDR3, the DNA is TGTGCCAGCACCTTCGAGGGAAAGGGATTGAACACTGAAGCTTTCTTT. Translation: CASTFEGKGLNTEAFF.

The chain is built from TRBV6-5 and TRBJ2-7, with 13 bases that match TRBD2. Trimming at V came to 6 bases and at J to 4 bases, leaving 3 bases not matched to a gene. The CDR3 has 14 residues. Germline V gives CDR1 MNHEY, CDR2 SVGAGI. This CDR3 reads CASRTSGGNYEQYF. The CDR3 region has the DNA TGTGCCAGCAGGACTAGCGGGGGGAATTACGAGCAGTACTTC.

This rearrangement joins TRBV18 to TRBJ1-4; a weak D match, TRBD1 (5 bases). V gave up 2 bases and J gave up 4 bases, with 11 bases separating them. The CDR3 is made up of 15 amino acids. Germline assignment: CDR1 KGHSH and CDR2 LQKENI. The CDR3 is CASSPRRGGNEKLFF. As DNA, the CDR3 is TGTGCCAGCTCACCAAGGAGGGGTGGTAATGAAAAACTGTTTTTT.

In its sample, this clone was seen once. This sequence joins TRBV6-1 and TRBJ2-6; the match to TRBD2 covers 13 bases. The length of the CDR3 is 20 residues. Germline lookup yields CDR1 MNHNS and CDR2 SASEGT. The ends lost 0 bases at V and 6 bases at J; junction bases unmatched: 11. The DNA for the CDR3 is TGTGCCAGCAGTGAAGCTACTGGACTAGCGGGGGTTAAGGAGGCCAACGTCCTGACTTTC. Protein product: CASSEATGLAGVKEANVLTF.

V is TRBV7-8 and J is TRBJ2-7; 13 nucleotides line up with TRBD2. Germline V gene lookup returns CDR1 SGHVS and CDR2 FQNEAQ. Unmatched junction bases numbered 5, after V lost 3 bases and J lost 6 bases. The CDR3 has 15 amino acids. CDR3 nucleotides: TGTGCCAGCAGCTTCGAGGGACTAGCGGGAACCGAGCAGTACTTC. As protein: CASSFEGLAGTEQYF.

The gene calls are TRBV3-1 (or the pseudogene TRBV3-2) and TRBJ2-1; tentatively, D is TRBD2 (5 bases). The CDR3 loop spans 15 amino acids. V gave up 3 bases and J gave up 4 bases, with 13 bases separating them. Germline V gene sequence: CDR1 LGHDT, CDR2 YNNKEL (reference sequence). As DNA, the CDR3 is TGTGCCAGCAGCCACGAGGGTCGGGTTTACAATGAGCAGTTCTTC. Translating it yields CASSHEGRVYNEQFF.

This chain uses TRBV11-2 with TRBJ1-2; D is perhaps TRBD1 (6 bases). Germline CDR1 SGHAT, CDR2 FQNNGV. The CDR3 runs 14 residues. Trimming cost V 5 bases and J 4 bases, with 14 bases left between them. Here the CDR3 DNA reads TGTGCCAGCAGCCCAGGGGCACTGCTCTATGGCTACACCTTC. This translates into CASSPGALLYGYTF.

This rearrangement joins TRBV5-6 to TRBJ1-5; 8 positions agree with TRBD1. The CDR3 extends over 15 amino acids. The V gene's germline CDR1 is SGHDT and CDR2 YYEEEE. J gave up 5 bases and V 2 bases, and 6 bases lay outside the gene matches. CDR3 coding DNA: TGTGCCAGCAGCTTCGGGACAGGCGGAGATCAGCCCCAGCATTTT. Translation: CASSFGTGGDQPQHF. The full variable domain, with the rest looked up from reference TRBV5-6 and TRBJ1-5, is DAGVTQSPTHLIKTRGQQVTLRCSPKSGHDTVSWYQQALGQGPQFIFQYYEEEERQRGNFPDRFSGHQFPNYSSELNVNALLLGDSALYLCASSFGTGGDQPQHFGDGTRLSIL.

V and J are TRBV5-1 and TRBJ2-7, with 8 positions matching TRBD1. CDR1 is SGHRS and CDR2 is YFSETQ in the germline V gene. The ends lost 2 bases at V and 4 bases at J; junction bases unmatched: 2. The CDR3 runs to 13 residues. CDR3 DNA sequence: TGCGCCAGCAGCTTCAGGGGGCGGTACGAGCAGTACTTC. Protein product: CASSFRGRYEQYF. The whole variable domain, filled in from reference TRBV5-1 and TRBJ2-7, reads KAGVTQTPRYLIKTRGQQVTLSCSPISGHRSVSWYQQTPGQGLQFLFEYFSETQRNKGNFPGRFSGRQFSNSRSEMNVSTLELGDSALYLCASSFRGRYEQYFGPGTRLTVT.

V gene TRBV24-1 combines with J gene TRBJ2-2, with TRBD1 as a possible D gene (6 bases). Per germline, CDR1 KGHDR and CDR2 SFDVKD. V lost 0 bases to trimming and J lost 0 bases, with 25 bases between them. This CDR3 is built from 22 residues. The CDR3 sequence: CATSDLGARTGKGRANTGELFF. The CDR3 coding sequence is TGTGCCACCAGTGATTTGGGGGCCCGCACAGGGAAGGGTAGGGCGAACACCGGGGAGCTGTTTTTT.

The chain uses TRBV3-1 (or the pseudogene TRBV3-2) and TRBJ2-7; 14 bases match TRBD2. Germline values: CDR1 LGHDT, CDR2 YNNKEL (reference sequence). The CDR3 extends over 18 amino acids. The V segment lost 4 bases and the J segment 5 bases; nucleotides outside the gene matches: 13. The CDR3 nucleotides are TGTGCCAGCAGCCTTATACCGGGACTAGCGGGAGTAATTAACGAGCAGTACTTC. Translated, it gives CASSLIPGLAGVINEQYF.

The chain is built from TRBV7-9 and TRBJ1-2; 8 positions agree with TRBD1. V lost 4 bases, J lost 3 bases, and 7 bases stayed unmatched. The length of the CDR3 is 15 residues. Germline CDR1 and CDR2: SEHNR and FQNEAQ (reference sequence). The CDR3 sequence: CASSSWTGSYYGYTF. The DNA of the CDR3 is TGTGCCAGCAGCTCCTGGACAGGGTCATACTATGGCTACACCTTC.

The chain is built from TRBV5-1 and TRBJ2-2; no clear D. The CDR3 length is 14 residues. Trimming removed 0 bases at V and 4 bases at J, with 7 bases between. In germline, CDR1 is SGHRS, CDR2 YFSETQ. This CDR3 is CASSLELITGELFF. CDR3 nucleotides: TGCGCCAGCAGCTTGGAACTAATCACCGGGGAGCTGTTTTTT.

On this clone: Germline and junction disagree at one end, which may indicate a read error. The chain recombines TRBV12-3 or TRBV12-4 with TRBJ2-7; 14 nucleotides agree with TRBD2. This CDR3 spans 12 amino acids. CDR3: CASSLSGLAGDF. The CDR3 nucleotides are TGTGCCAGCAGTCTCTCGGGACTAGCGGGGGACTTC.

The CDR3: CASSRAGETQYF. The CDR3 bases are TGTGCCAGTAGTAGGGCGGGGGAGACCCAGTACTTC. The V call is TRBV19, the J call TRBJ2-5; tentatively, D is TRBD2 (6 bases). The V and J ends lost 4 bases and 5 bases respectively, with 8 bases between them. Germline CDR1 is LNHDA and CDR2 is SQIVND (reference sequence). The CDR3 is 12 amino acids.

CDR3 sequence reads: CASRKLAGGPTTGELFF. In DNA form, the CDR3 reads TGTGCCAGCAGAAAACTAGCGGGAGGGCCGACCACCGGGGAGCTGTTTTTT. The gene calls are TRBV7-3 and TRBJ2-2, with 13 bases matching TRBD2. The V segment lost 6 bases and the J segment 4 bases; nucleotides outside the gene matches: 8. In germline, CDR1 is SGHTA, CDR2 FQGTGA. The CDR3 runs 17 residues. Drawing the rest from reference TRBV7-3 and TRBJ2-2, the complete variable domain is GAGVSQTPSNKVTEKGKYVELRCDPISGHTALYWYRQSLGQGPEFLIYFQGTGAADDSGLPNDRFFAVRPEGSVSTLKIQRTERGDSAVYLCASRKLAGGPTTGELFFGEGSRLTVL.

CDR3 nucleotides: TGTGCCAGCAGTAAATGGACTAGCGGGGGACCTTCAGATACGCAGTATTTT. Amino acids: CASSKWTSGGPSDTQYF. J is TRBJ2-3 and V is TRBV27; 13 bases are a match to TRBD2. The trim removed 5 bases at V and 4 bases at J, leaving 9 bases unmatched. Germline V gene lookup returns CDR1 MNHEY and CDR2 SMNVEV (reference sequence). The CDR3 is 17 amino acids.

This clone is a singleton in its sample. The CDR3 DNA sequence: TGTGCCAGCAACCCGGACAGGACCTACGAGCAGTACTTC. It encodes CASNPDRTYEQYF. The gene calls are TRBV6-6 and TRBJ2-7; 7 positions agree with TRBD1. V lost 7 bases and J lost 2; bases outside the gene matches: 5. This CDR3 comprises 13 residues. Germline assignment: CDR1 MNHNY and CDR2 SVGAGI (reference sequence).

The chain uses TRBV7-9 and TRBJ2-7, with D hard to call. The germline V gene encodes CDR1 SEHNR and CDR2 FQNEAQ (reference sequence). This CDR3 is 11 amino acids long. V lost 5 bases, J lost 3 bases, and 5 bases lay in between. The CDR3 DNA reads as TGTGCCAGCAGCCCCCTCTACGAGCAGTACTTC. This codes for CASSPLYEQYF.

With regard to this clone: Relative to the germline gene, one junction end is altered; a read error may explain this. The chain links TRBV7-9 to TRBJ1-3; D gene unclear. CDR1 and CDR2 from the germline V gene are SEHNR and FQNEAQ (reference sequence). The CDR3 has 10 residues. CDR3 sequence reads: CASSLDVAGF. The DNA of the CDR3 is TGTGCCAGCAGCTTAGATGTCGCCGGGTTT.

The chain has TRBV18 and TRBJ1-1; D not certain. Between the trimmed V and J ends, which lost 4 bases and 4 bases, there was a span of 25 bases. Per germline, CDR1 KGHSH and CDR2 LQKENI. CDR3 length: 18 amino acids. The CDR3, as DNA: TGTGCCAGCTCACGTTTACCGCGCAGCGGGCGCGGAGTCACTGAAGCTTTCTTT. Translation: CASSRLPRSGRGVTEAFF.

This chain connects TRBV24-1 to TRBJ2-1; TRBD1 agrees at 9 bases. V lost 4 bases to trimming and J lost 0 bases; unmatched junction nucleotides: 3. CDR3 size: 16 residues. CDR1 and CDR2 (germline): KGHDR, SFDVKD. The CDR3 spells CATSDPTGGSYNEQFF. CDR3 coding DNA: TGTGCCACCAGTGACCCGACAGGGGGCTCCTACAATGAGCAGTTCTTC.